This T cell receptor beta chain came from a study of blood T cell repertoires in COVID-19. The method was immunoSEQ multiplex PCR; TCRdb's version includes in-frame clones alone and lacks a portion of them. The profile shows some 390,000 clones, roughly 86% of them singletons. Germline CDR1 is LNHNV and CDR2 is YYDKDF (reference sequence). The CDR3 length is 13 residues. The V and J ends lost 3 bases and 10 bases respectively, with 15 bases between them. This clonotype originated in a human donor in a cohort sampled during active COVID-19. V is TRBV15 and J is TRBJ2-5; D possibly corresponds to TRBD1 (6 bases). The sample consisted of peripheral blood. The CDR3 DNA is TGTGCCACCAGCAGTGACAGGTCCGAAGTCCAGTACTTC. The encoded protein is CATSSDRSEVQYF.